The 27 T cell receptor beta chains listed next were all sequenced from one sample in a study of T cell clones after liver transplantation. The protocol was immunoSEQ multiplex PCR, while the TCRdb copy is restricted to in-frame clones and leaves out a portion. The repertoire holds about 80,000 clones, with roughly 85% as singletons. Sequencing was performed on CD4+ T cells from blood, taken 45 to 46 months after liver transplant. The receptors derive from a human patient who received a liver transplant. Some of the T cells may derive from the graft donor.

This clone showed up just a few times. The chain links TRBV7-9 to TRBJ1-1, with 9 bases lining up with TRBD1. CDR1 is SEHNR, CDR2 FQNEAQ, per germline (reference sequence). The CDR3 runs 13 residues. J lost 5 bases, V lost 9 bases, and 7 bases had no gene match. The CDR3 DNA sequence: TGTGCCAGTACAGGGGGCGCAAGGACTGAAGCTTTCTTT. This encodes CASTGGARTEAFF. Drawing the rest from reference TRBV7-9 and TRBJ1-1, the complete variable domain is DTGVSQNPRHKITKRGQNVTFRCDPISEHNRLYWYRQTLGQGPEFLTYFQNEAQLEKSRLLSDRFSAERPKGSFSTLEIQRTEQGDSAMYLCASTGGARTEAFFGQGTRLTVV.

The rearrangement joins TRBV11-1 to TRBJ2-5; possibly TRBD1 for D (6 bases). This CDR3 is built from 17 residues. Trimming removed 5 bases at V and 2 bases at J, with 21 bases between. Germline V lookup: CDR1 SGHAT, CDR2 FQDESV (reference sequence). Written as DNA, the CDR3 is TGTGCCAGCAGCCCTAGAAACAAGGGGGTATCACAAGAGACCCAGTACTTC. It yields the protein CASSPRNKGVSQETQYF.

As for this clone: Within the sample, other DNA sequences also encode this same CDR3. V usage is TRBV9 and J usage is TRBJ2-7, with D possibly matching TRBD1 (5 bases). V shed 2 bases and J shed 2 bases, with 11 bases lying between them. CDR1 is SGDLS and CDR2 is YYNGEE in the germline V gene. The CDR3 totals 14 residues. CDR3 bases: TGTGCCAGCAGCGTCCAGGGCCTACCCTACGAGCAGTACTTC. Its translation: CASSVQGLPYEQYF.

CDR3 protein: CASSPGQGFEAFF. The DNA of the CDR3 is TGTGCCAGCAGCCCGGGACAGGGCTTTGAAGCTTTCTTT. The chain links TRBV7-9 to TRBJ1-1; TRBD1 agrees at 9 bases. The germline V gene encodes CDR1 SEHNR and CDR2 FQNEAQ (reference sequence). V lost 5 bases and J lost 7; bases outside the gene matches: 5. The CDR3 runs 13 residues.

The V and J genes are TRBV5-6 and TRBJ2-1; no reliable D call. There are 18 residues in the CDR3. Trimming left V 0 bases short and J 3 bases short, with 19 bases between. Germline V lookup: CDR1 SGHDT, CDR2 YYEEEE. The CDR3 spells CASSLGVLGRVGYNEQFF. Written as DNA, the CDR3 is TGTGCCAGCAGCTTGGGGGTCTTGGGAAGGGTGGGCTACAATGAGCAGTTCTTC. The full variable domain, completed using reference TRBV5-6 and TRBJ2-1, is DAGVTQSPTHLIKTRGQQVTLRCSPKSGHDTVSWYQQALGQGPQFIFQYYEEEERQRGNFPDRFSGHQFPNYSSELNVNALLLGDSALYLCASSLGVLGRVGYNEQFFGPGTRLTVL.

The chain couples TRBV28 to TRBJ2-7; possibly TRBD2 for D (6 bases). Germline V gene sequence: CDR1 MDHEN, CDR2 SYDVKM. Trimming took off 7 bases at V and 0 bases at J, with 16 bases between the two ends. CDR3 length equals 15 residues. The CDR3 reads CASINSGKPSYEQYF. CDR3 nucleotide sequence: TGTGCCAGCATTAATAGCGGCAAACCCTCCTACGAGCAGTACTTC.

This chain uses TRBV14 with TRBJ2-2, with D possibly matching TRBD2 (5 bases). Germline V gene lookup returns CDR1 SGHDN and CDR2 FVKESK. V shed 0 bases and J shed 6 bases, with 17 bases lying between them. This CDR3 has 17 amino acids. In DNA form, the CDR3 reads TGTGCCAGCAGCCAAGATCGTTCCGCGAGGGATCCCGGGGAGCTGTTTTTT. This sequence encodes CASSQDRSARDPGELFF.

The chain couples TRBV7-3 to TRBJ2-4; 8 bases line up with TRBD2. The CDR3 totals 17 residues. CDR1 and CDR2 from the germline V gene are SGHTA and FQGTGA. J gave up 4 bases and V 0 bases, and 8 bases lay outside the gene matches. CDR3 sequence: CASSLTGSGSIKNIQYF. The CDR3 nucleotides are TGTGCCAGCAGCTTAACTGGAAGCGGGAGTATTAAAAACATTCAGTACTTC.

The chain is built from TRBV5-3 and TRBJ1-1; 9 bases are shared with TRBD1. TRBV5-3 is marked as an open reading frame, function uncertain. V lost 2 bases and J lost 0; bases outside the gene matches: 8. CDR3 length: 17 residues. The DNA of the CDR3 is TGTGCCAGAAGCTTCGGGACAGGGTATCGCGTGAACACTGAAGCTTTCTTT. This translates into CARSFGTGYRVNTEAFF.

The chain carries TRBV7-2 and TRBJ1-2, with D possibly being TRBD1 (6 bases). Trimming left V 6 bases short and J 4 bases short, with 12 bases between. CDR3 length: 13 amino acids. CDR1 SGHTA and CDR2 FQGNSA come from the germline V gene. CDR3 in DNA: TGTGCCAGCAGTAGTACAGGGTTCTATGGCTACACCTTC. Translating gives CASSSTGFYGYTF. Variable domain in full (rest from reference TRBV7-2 and TRBJ1-2): GAGVSQSPSNKVTEKGKDVELRCDPISGHTALYWYRQSLGQGLEFLIYFQGNSAPDKSGLPSDRFSAERTGGSVSTLTIQRTQQEDSAVYLCASSSTGFYGYTFGSGTRLTVV.

The CDR3 loop is CASLRDRPSYEQYF. The DNA of the CDR3 is TGTGCCAGCCTCCGGGACAGACCCTCCTACGAGCAGTACTTC. The chain has TRBV28 and TRBJ2-7; 7 bases are a match to TRBD1. The V gene end was trimmed by 8 bases and the J gene end by 0 bases; junction bases not matched to a gene: 7. Germline V gene data show CDR1 as MDHEN and CDR2 as SYDVKM. This CDR3 has 14 residues.

V gene TRBV19 combines with J gene TRBJ1-1; D is unresolved. Germline values: CDR1 LNHDA, CDR2 SQIVND (reference sequence). The CDR3 extends over 13 amino acids. The germline V and J ends were trimmed by 3 bases and 3 bases, with 8 bases remaining between them. The CDR3: CASSMQSYTEAFF. As DNA, the CDR3 is TGTGCCAGTAGTATGCAGTCCTACACTGAAGCTTTCTTT.

The rearrangement uses TRBV6-6 and TRBJ2-3, with TRBD2 identical over 9 bases. The CDR3 is 14 amino acids. J was trimmed by 5 bases and V by 7 bases; bases with no gene match: 7. CDR1 is MNHNY, CDR2 SVGAGI, per germline (reference sequence). This CDR3 is CASKEREEGDTQYF. The DNA of the CDR3 is TGTGCCAGCAAAGAGCGGGAGGAAGGAGATACGCAGTATTTT.

This clone was counted only a few times. This chain joins TRBV4-3 and TRBJ1-5; no clear D gene. V was trimmed by 2 bases and J by 3 bases, leaving 5 bases between them. This CDR3 contains 13 residues. CDR1 LGHNA and CDR2 YSLEER come from the germline V gene. The CDR3 DNA sequence: TGCGCCAGCAGCCAACGATTCAATCAGCCCCAGCATTTT. This sequence encodes CASSQRFNQPQHF.

This clone appeared once. The V gene is TRBV5-6, the J gene TRBJ1-1; TRBD1 agrees at 8 bases. J gave up 4 bases and V 4 bases, and 12 bases lay outside the gene matches. The CDR3 spans 16 residues. CDR1 and CDR2 (germline): SGHDT, YYEEEE. The CDR3 reads CASSLPPGTGTTEAFF. The CDR3 DNA reads TGTGCCAGCAGCCTTCCCCCCGGGACAGGCACCACTGAAGCTTTCTTT.

This clone has a handful of counts. The chain combines TRBV28 with TRBJ2-7; TRBD2 agrees at 8 bases. Per the germline V gene, CDR1 is MDHEN and CDR2 is SYDVKM. There are 15 residues in the CDR3. Trimming cost V 6 bases and J 3 bases; bases outside gene matches: 10. The CDR3 nucleotides read TGTGCCAGCAGCTTACTGAGCGGGAGCGTCTACGAGCAGTACTTC. It translates to CASSLLSGSVYEQYF.

Only a few counts were recorded for this clone. This chain connects TRBV5-1 to TRBJ2-5; D unresolved. The germline CDR1 and CDR2 sequences are SGHRS and YFSETQ. The CDR3 is 13 residues long. Deletions cut 2 bases from V and 5 bases from J, with 10 bases between. CDR3 region: CASSFTGGETQYF. The CDR3 nucleotides read TGCGCCAGCAGCTTTACGGGCGGTGAGACCCAGTACTTC.

The chain links TRBV9 to TRBJ2-3, with unresolved D. V shed 0 bases and J shed 4 bases, with 9 bases lying between them. Germline CDR1 SGDLS, CDR2 YYNGEE. The CDR3 extends over 14 amino acids. As DNA, the CDR3 is TGTGCCAGCAGCGTAGCTGGAGTTCCAGATACGCAGTATTTT. This codes for CASSVAGVPDTQYF.

The gene calls are TRBV18 and TRBJ1-2, with D maybe TRBD1 (6 bases). The CDR3 consists of 14 residues. Germline CDR1 KGHSH, CDR2 LQKENI. V dropped 4 bases and J dropped 8 bases, with 17 bases sitting between them. The CDR3 sequence is CASSLAQGLLGYTF. CDR3 DNA: TGTGCCAGCTCACTAGCCCAGGGGCTTCTAGGCTACACCTTC.

This rearrangement joins TRBV4-1 to TRBJ1-2, with 8 bases matching TRBD1. The germline V gene encodes CDR1 MGHRA and CDR2 YSYEKL. The CDR3 is made up of 14 amino acids. J was trimmed by 8 bases and V by 0 bases; bases with no gene match: 5. CDR3 bases: TGCGCCAGCAGCCAAGATCCCAGGGGGCGGGGCTACACCTTC. It codes for CASSQDPRGRGYTF.

The V gene is TRBV11-1, the J gene TRBJ2-5, with unresolved D. The CDR3 extends over 13 amino acids. V shed 4 bases and J shed 3 bases, with 9 bases lying between them. The germline CDR1 and CDR2 sequences are SGHAT and FQDESV (reference sequence). In DNA form, the CDR3 reads TGTGCCAGCAGCTCCCATAGAGAAGAGACCCAGTACTTC. Translating gives CASSSHREETQYF.

This chain connects TRBV7-2 to TRBJ1-2, with a weak D call TRBD1 (5 bases). This CDR3 is built from 15 residues. Germline CDR1 SGHTA, CDR2 FQGNSA. The V end lost 7 bases, the J end lost 0 bases, and 15 bases lay between the germline ends. The CDR3 DNA follows: TGTGCCAGCACCCCTTTGGGGCCGGCTAACTATGGCTACACCTTC. Amino acid sequence: CASTPLGPANYGYTF.

The gene calls are TRBV4-3 and TRBJ2-1; unclear D gene. The CDR3 totals 16 residues. Per germline, CDR1 LGHNA and CDR2 YSLEER. Trimming cost V 2 bases and J 0 bases, with 11 bases left between them. The CDR3 nucleotides read TGCGCCAGCAGCCAAACGACTCTCAGCTCCTACAATGAGCAGTTCTTC. This codes for CASSQTTLSSYNEQFF.

The DNA of the CDR3 is TGTGCCAGCAGCTTGGAAGGGAGTGGAAACACCATATATTTT. As protein: CASSLEGSGNTIYF. V usage is TRBV5-4 and J usage is TRBJ1-3; D is undetermined. The V end was cut by 0 bases, the J end by 3 bases, with 7 bases between. From germline, CDR1 is SGHNT and CDR2 YYREEE (reference sequence). The CDR3 contains 14 residues. The full variable domain, its missing parts supplied by reference TRBV5-4 and TRBJ1-3, is ETGVTQSPTHLIKTRGQQVTLRCSSQSGHNTVSWYQQALGQGPQFIFQYYREEENGRGNFPPRFSGLQFPNYSSELNVNALELDDSALYLCASSLEGSGNTIYFGEGSWLTVV.

This sequence joins TRBV7-9 and TRBJ2-2; 7 bases align to TRBD1. The junction had 4 bases not matched to a gene; V was cut back by 5 bases and J by 1 base. Germline CDR1 and CDR2: SEHNR and FQNEAQ (reference sequence). The CDR3 sequence is 15 residues long. This CDR3 reads CASSPYRGNTGELFF. CDR3 in DNA: TGTGCCAGCAGCCCCTACAGGGGGAACACCGGGGAGCTGTTTTTT.

The chain joins TRBV7-3 to TRBJ2-1, with a tentative D call TRBD2 (5 bases). CDR1 and CDR2 (germline): SGHTA, FQGTGA. Between the trimmed V and J ends, which lost 5 bases and 4 bases, there was a span of 12 bases. The CDR3 has 14 amino acids. Written as DNA, the CDR3 is TGTGCCAGCAGCCTCAACCCGGGGTACAATGAGCAGTTCTTC. Protein sequence: CASSLNPGYNEQFF.

V usage is TRBV27 and J usage is TRBJ2-2; tentatively, D is TRBD1 or TRBD2 (5 bases each). The CDR3 contains 18 residues. The germline V and J ends were trimmed by 3 bases and 2 bases, with 19 bases remaining between them. The germline gives CDR1 MNHEY, CDR2 SMNVEV (reference sequence). CDR3 amino acids: CASSFRGRGRTNTGELFF. The CDR3 DNA reads TGTGCCAGCAGTTTTAGGGGACGAGGACGGACAAACACCGGGGAGCTGTTTTTT.